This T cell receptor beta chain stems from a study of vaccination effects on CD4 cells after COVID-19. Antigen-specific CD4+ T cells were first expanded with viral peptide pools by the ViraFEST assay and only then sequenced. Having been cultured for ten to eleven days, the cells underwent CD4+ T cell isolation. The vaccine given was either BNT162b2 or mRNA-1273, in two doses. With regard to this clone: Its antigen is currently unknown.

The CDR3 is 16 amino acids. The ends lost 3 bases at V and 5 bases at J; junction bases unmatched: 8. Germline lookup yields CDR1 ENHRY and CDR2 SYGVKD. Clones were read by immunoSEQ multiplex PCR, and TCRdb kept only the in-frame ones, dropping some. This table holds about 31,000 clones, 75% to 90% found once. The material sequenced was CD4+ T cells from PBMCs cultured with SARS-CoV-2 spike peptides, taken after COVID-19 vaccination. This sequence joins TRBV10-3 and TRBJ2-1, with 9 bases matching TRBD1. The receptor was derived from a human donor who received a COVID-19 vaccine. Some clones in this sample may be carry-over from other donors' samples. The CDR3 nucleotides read TGTGCCATCAGTGACTCGAAGGGACAGGGCCACAATGAGCAGTTCTTC. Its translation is CAISDSKGQGHNEQFF.